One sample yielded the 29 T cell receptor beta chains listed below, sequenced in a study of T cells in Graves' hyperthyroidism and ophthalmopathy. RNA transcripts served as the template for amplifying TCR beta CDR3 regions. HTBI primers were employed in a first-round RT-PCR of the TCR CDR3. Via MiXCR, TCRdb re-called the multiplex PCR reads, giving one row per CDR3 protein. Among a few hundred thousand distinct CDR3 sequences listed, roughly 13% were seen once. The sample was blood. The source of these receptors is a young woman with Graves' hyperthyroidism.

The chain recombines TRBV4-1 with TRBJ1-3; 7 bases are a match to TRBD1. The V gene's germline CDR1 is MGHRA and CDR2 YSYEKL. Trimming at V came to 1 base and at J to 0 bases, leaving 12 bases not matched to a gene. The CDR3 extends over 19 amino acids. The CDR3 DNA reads TGCGCCAGCAGCCAAGTTGATCTGTCTGGGACAGTCTCTGGAAACACCATATATTTT. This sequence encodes CASSQVDLSGTVSGNTIYF.

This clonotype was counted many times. CDR3 coding DNA: TGCGCCAGCAGCCAAGATGGAACTTTTGACGCCGAGCAGTACTTC. It translates to CASSQDGTFDAEQYF. V is TRBV4-3 and J is TRBJ2-7; no firm D call. The CDR3 is made up of 15 amino acids. The germline V gene encodes CDR1 LGHNA and CDR2 YSLEER. Trimming removed 0 bases from V and 6 bases from J, with 15 bases in between.

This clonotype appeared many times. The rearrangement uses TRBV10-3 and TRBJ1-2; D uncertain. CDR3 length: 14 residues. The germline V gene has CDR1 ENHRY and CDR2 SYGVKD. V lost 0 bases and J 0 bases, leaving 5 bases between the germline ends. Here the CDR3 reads CAISESKANYGYTF. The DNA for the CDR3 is TGTGCCATCAGTGAGTCGAAAGCTAACTATGGCTACACCTTC.

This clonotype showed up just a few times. The CDR3 loop reads CASSGTEADTQYF. The CDR3 nucleotides read TGTGCCAGCAGTGGGACAGAGGCAGATACGCAGTATTTT. V usage is TRBV6-1 and J usage is TRBJ2-3; possible D gene TRBD1, 6 bases. The V and J ends lost 4 bases and 4 bases respectively, with 9 bases between them. The CDR3 runs 13 residues. CDR1 is MNHNS, CDR2 SASEGT, per germline.

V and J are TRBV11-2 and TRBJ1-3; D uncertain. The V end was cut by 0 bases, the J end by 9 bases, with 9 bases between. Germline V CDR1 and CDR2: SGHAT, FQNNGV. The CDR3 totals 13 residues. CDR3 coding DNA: TGTGCCAGCAGCTTAGACCTACAGCGCACCATATATTTT. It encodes CASSLDLQRTIYF.

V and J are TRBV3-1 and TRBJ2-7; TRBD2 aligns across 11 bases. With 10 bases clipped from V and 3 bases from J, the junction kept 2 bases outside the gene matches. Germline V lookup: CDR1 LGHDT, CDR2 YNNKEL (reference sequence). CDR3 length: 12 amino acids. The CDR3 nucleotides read TGTGCCACAGGGACTAGCGGCTACGAGCAGTACTTC. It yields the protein CATGTSGYEQYF.

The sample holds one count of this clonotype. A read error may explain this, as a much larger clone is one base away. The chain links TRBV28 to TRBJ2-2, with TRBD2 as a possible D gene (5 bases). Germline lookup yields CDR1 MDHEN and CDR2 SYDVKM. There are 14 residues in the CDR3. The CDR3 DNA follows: TGTGCCAGCAGTTTGGTAGGGCGGTCCGGGGAGCTGCTTTTT. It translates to CASSLVGRSGELLF.

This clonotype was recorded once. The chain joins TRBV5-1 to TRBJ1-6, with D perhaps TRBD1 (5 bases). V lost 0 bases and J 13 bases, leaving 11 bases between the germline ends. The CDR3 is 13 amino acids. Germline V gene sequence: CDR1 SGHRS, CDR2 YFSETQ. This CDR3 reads CASSLEPGTPLHF. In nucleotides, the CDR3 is TGCGCCAGCAGCTTGGAGCCAGGGACGCCCCTCCACTTT.

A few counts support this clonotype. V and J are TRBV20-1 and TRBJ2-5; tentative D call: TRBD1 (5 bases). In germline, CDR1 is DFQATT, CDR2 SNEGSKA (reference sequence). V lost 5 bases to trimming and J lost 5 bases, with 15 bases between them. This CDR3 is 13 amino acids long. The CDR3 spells CSAVGVGRETQYF. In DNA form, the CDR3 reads TGCAGTGCTGTCGGTGTGGGGCGCGAGACCCAGTACTTC.

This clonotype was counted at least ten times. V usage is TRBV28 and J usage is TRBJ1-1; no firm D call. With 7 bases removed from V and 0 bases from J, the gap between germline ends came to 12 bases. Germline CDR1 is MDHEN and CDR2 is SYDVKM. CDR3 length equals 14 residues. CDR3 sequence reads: CASTVSRMNTEAFF. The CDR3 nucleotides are TGTGCCAGCACCGTATCCAGGATGAACACTGAAGCTTTCTTT.

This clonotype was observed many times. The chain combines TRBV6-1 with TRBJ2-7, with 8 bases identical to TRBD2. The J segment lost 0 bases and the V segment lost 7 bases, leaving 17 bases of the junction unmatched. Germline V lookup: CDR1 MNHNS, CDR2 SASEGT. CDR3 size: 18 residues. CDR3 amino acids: CASIKNPTSGRSSYEQYF. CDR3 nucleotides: TGTGCCAGCATCAAAAACCCAACTAGCGGCCGTAGCTCCTACGAGCAGTACTTC.

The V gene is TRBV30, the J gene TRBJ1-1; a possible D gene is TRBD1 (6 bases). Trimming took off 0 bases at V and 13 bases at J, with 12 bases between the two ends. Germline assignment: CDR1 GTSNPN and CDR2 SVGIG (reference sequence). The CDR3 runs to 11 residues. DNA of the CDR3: TGTGCCTGGAGTGTCAGAGGAGGGGGTTTCTTT. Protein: CAWSVRGGGFF.

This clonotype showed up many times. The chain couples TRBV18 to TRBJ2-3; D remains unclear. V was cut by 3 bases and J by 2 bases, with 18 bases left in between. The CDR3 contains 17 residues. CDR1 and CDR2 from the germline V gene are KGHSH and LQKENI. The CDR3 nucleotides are TGTGCCAGCTCACCGGTAGACTTATACAAAATCACAGATACGCAGTATTTT. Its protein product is CASSPVDLYKITDTQYF. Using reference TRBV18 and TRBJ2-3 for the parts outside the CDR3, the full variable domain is NAGVMQNPRHLVRRRGQEARLRCSPMKGHSHVYWYRQLPEEGLKFMVYLQKENIIDESGMPKERFSAEFPKEGPSILRIQQVVRGDSAAYFCASSPVDLYKITDTQYFGPGTRLTVL.

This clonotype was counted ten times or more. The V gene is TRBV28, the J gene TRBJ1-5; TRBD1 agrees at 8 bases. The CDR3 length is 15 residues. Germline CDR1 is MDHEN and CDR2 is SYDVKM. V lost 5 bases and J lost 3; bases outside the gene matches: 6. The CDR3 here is CASSTRQGNNQPQHF. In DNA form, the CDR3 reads TGTGCCAGCAGTACCAGACAGGGGAACAATCAGCCCCAGCATTTT.

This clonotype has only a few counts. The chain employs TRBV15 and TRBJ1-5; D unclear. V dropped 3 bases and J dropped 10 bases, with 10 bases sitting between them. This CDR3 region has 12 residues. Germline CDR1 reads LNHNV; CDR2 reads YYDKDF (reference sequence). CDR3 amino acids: CATSSDFRPQHF. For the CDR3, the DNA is TGTGCCACCAGCAGTGATTTTCGACCCCAGCATTTT.

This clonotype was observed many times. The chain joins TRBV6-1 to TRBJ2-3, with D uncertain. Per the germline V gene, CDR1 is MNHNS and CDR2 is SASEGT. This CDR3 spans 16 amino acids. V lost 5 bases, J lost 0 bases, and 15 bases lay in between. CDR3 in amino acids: CASSLRAEISTDTQYF. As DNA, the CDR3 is TGTGCCAGCAGTCTCCGGGCGGAGATTAGCACAGATACGCAGTATTTT.

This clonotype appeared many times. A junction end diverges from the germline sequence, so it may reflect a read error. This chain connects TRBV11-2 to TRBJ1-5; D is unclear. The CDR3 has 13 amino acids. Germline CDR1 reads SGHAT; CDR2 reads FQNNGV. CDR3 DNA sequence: TGTGCCAGCAGCGTAGAACCGAATCAGCCCCAGCATTTT. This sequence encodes CASSVEPNQPQHF.

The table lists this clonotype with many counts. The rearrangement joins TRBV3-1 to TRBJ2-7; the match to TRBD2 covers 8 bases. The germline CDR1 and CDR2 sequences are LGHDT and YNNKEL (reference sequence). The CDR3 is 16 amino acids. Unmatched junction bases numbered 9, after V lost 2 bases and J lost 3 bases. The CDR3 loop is CASSQLPALAVYEQYF. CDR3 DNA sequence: TGTGCCAGCAGCCAATTACCCGCACTAGCGGTCTACGAGCAGTACTTC.

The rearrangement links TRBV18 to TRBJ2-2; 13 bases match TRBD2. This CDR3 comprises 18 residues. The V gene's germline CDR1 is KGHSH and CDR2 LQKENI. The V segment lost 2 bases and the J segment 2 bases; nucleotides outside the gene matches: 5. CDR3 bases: TGTGCCAGCTCACCAATCGGACTAGCGGGAGTTAACACCGGGGAGCTGTTTTTT. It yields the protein CASSPIGLAGVNTGELFF.

The CDR3 here is CASSPISSSYNEQFF. The CDR3 DNA is TGTGCCAGCAGTCCTATCTCAAGCTCCTACAATGAGCAGTTCTTC. The rearrangement links TRBV12-3 or TRBV12-4 to TRBJ2-1, with D uncertain. The CDR3 totals 15 residues. Trimming removed 5 bases from V and 0 bases from J, with 11 bases in between.

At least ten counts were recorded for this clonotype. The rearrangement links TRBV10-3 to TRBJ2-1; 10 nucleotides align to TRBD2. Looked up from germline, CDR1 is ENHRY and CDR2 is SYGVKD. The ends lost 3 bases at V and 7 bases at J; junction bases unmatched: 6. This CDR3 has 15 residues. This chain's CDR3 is CAISEFGLAENEQFF. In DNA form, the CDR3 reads TGTGCCATCAGTGAATTCGGACTAGCGGAAAATGAGCAGTTCTTC.

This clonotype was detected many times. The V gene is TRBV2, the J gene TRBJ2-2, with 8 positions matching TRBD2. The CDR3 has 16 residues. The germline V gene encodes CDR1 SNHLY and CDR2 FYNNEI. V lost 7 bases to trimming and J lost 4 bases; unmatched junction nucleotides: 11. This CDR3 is CASNLGSGRGTGELFF. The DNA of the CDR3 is TGTGCCAGCAATCTAGGAAGCGGGAGAGGCACCGGGGAGCTGTTTTTT.

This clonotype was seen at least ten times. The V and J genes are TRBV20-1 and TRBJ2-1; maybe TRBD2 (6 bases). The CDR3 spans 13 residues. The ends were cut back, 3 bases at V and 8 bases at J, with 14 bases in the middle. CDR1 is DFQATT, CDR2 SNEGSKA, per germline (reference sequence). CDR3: CSASLSGRHEQFF. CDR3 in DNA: TGCAGTGCTAGCCTTTCGGGGAGGCATGAGCAGTTCTTC.

The CDR3 DNA reads TGTGCCAGCAGCTCGTGGACAGGGGGCGACGAGCAGTACTTC. Encoded protein: CASSSWTGGDEQYF. The chain links TRBV7-9 to TRBJ2-7; 11 bases line up with TRBD1. V shed 4 bases and J 5 bases; nucleotides not matched to a gene: 4. The V gene's germline CDR1 is SEHNR and CDR2 FQNEAQ (reference sequence). CDR3 length: 14 amino acids.

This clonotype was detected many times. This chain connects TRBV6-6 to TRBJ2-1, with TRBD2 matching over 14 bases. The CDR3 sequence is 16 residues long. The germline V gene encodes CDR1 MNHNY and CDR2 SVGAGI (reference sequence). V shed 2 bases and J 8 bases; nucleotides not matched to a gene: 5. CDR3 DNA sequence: TGTGCCAGCAGTTACCCTGGGACTAGCGGGAGCGATGAGCAGTTCTTC. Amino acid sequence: CASSYPGTSGSDEQFF.

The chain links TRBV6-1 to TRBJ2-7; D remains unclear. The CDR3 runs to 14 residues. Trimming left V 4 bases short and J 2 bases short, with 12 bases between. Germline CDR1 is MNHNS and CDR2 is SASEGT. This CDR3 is CASSVDDTTYEQYF. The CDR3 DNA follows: TGTGCCAGCAGTGTGGACGACACCACCTACGAGCAGTACTTC.

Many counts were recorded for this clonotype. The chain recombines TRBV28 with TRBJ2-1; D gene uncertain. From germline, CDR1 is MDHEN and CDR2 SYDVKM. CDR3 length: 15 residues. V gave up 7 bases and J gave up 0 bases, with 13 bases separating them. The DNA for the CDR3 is TGTGCCAGCACAGGACCAACGAGCTCCTACAATGAGCAGTTCTTC. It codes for CASTGPTSSYNEQFF.

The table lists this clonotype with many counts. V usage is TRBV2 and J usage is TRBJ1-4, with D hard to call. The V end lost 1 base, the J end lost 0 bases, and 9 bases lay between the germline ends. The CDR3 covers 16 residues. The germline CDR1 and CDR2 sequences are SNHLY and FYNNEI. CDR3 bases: TGTGCCAGCAGTGAAGAGTGGTTGGCAACTAATGAAAAACTGTTTTTT. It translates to CASSEEWLATNEKLFF.

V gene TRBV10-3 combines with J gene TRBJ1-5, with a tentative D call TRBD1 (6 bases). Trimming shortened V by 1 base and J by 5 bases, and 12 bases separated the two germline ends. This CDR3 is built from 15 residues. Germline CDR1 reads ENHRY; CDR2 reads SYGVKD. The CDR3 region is CAISEFGKGDQPQHF. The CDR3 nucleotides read TGTGCCATCAGTGAGTTCGGCAAGGGGGATCAGCCCCAGCATTTT.